A selection of T cell receptor beta chains follows, all from one sample in a study of blood T cell repertoires in COVID-19. Assay used: immunoSEQ multiplex PCR; TCRdb lists only in-frame clones, some missing. Counted here are a few hundred thousand clones, around three quarters occurring once; the ten biggest clones make up about 7%. The sequenced material came from peripheral blood. These TCRs come from an older woman with acute or convalescent COVID-19. Both conserved end residues are part of each CDR3.

TRBJ1-1,TRBV4-1,CASSRDTVEAFF
TRBJ2-1,TRBV6-6,CASSYPGIEQFF
TRBJ1-1,TRBV10-3,CATQINTEAFF
TRBJ1-1,TRBV11-2,CASSSIDRGWAEAFF
TRBJ1-6,TRBV6-5,CASSYSGHMSSPLHF
TRBJ2-7,TRBV6-5,CASRRTASSYEQYF
TRBJ2-3,TRBV10-1,CASRESGQGADTQYF
TRBJ1-6,TRBV5-1,CASSLQGDYNSPLHF
TRBJ2-7,TRBV7-2,CATTGGGPGEQYF
TRBJ2-3,TRBV7-8,CASSFLNRESTDTQYF
TRBJ2-1,TRBV3-1/TRBV3-2,CASSPVRGLTYNEQFF
TRBJ2-3,TRBV5-6,CASSLQTSGGLRDTQYF
TRBJ1-2,TRBV2,CASRGLVTWGYTF
TRBJ1-2,TRBV2,CASSEGVRGGYGYTF
TRBJ1-4,TRBV3-1/TRBV3-2,CASSQGQGWEKLFF
TRBJ2-2,TRBV2,CASSYRTSGNTNTGELFF
TRBJ1-2,TRBV30,CAWSESRTGGGGYTF
TRBJ2-5,TRBV27,CASSFLGLAGGEETQYF
TRBJ1-2,TRBV2,CASSVLRDSIYGYTF
TRBJ1-5,TRBV6-5,CASIPGDRGSQPQHF
TRBJ1-3,TRBV10-2,CASSAAGYSGNTIYF
TRBJ2-6,TRBV30,CALGLSSGANVLTF
TRBJ1-1,TRBV9,CASSPQGAMNTEAFF
TRBJ2-2,TRBV7-8,CASSLRGGPTSGELFF
TRBJ2-7,TRBV6-2/TRBV6-3,CASSYQQYEQYF
TRBJ2-5,TRBV7-2,CASSTGFRETQYF
TRBJ2-2,TRBV10-2,CASTSLAGGHTGELFF
TRBJ2-1,TRBV19,CASKPRQGLSYNEQFF
TRBJ1-2,TRBV11-2,CASSLDQGGRGYTF
TRBJ2-5,TRBV24-1,CATSNPIGANQETQYF
TRBJ1-6,TRBV5-1,CASSLGEIYNSPLHF
TRBJ2-2,TRBV27,CASSLGNRVDTGELFF
TRBJ1-1,TRBV7-2,CASSREASNTEAFF
TRBJ2-4,TRBV19,CASSIDIRAGKNIQYF
TRBJ2-7,TRBV18,CASSLGQGIDEQYF
TRBJ2-2,TRBV3-1/TRBV3-2,CASRNRQSGELFF
TRBJ1-5,TRBV19,CASSVTVSNQPQHF
TRBJ2-7,TRBV4-3,CASSQQRVAGGDAYEQYF
TRBJ2-3,TRBV5-6,CASSLGVWSGTQYF
TRBJ2-2,TRBV9,CASSASDTGELFF
TRBJ2-3,TRBV9,CASSAGGGRTDTQYF
TRBJ1-2,TRBV15,CATSRESGQGSYTF
TRBJ1-1,TRBV30,CAWMGRSEAFF
TRBJ2-6,TRBV5-1,CASSLAFTGPGANVLTF
TRBJ1-5,TRBV18,CASSPTQGAGNQPQHF
TRBJ2-3,TRBV19,CASSLGGGTDTQYF
TRBJ2-1,TRBV7-3,CASSRTSDDNEQFF
TRBJ2-3,TRBV18,CASSPRTSGEDTQYF
TRBJ2-3,TRBV7-7,CASSSAGTDTQYF
TRBJ2-4,TRBV7-2,CASSLALPSGVGSKNIQYF